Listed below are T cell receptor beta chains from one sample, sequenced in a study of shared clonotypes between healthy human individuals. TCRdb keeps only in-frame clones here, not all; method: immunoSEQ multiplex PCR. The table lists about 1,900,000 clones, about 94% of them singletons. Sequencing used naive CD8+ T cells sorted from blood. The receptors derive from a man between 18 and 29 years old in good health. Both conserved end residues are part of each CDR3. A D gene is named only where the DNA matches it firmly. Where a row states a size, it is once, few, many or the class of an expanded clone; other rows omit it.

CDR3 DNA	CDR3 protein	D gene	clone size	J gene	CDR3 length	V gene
TGTGCCAGACCTTCGAGGGGGGGCCATGGCTACACCTTC	CARPSRGGHGYTF	NA	NA	TRBJ1-2	13	TRBV5-3
TGTGCCAGCAGTTACCGCCCAGGGGACAGCTCCTACGAGCAGTACTTC	CASSYRPGDSSYEQYF	TRBD1	NA	TRBJ2-7	16	TRBV6-5
TGTGCCAGCAGCTTTCTTGGGGAGGAAGAGACCCAGTACTTC	CASSFLGEEETQYF	NA	NA	TRBJ2-5	14	TRBV13
TGTGCCAGCAGCGTCAGCGGGGAGGAGTTCTTC	CASSVSGEEFF	TRBD2	NA	TRBJ2-1	11	TRBV5-6
TGTGCCAGCAGCCCGACGGGCTCCTACAATGAGCAGTTCTTC	CASSPTGSYNEQFF	NA	NA	TRBJ2-1	14	TRBV5-6
TGTGCCAGCAGAGACACCGGGATAACGGGTTCACCCCTCCACTTT	CASRDTGITGSPLHF	NA	NA	TRBJ1-6	15	TRBV28
TGTGCCAGCAGCGAGCGGGAGGGCGATCAAGAGACCCAGTACTTC	CASSEREGDQETQYF	TRBD2	NA	TRBJ2-5	15	TRBV27
TGTGCCAGCAGTAACGGACCGCCGAGCACTGAAGCTTTCTTT	CASSNGPPSTEAFF	NA	NA	TRBJ1-1	14	TRBV6-5
TGTGCCAGCAGCTTAGGATCAGGCTACGAGCAGTACTTC	CASSLGSGYEQYF	NA	NA	TRBJ2-7	13	TRBV11-2
TGTGCCAGCAGTTTCCTCTCCCCAGGTGGGGCCAACGTCCTGACTTTC	CASSFLSPGGANVLTF	NA	NA	TRBJ2-6	16	TRBV27
TGTGCCAGCAGCTTAGTGCCGGGGAATAACGAGCAGTACTTC	CASSLVPGNNEQYF	NA	NA	TRBJ2-7	14	TRBV11-2
TGCACCAGCAGCCATCTTACAGGGGGCCCAAGGATGTATAGCAATCAGCCCCAGCATTTT	CTSSHLTGGPRMYSNQPQHF	NA	NA	TRBJ1-5	20	TRBV1
TGTGCCAGCAGCTTATTTCCTGAAAAACTGTTTTTT	CASSLFPEKLFF	NA	NA	TRBJ1-4	12	TRBV7-8
TGTGCCAGCAATGCAGCGGGAAAGACAGATACGCAGTATTTT	CASNAAGKTDTQYF	TRBD2	NA	TRBJ2-3	14	TRBV2
TGTGCCAGCAGCTTTCGGACAGCCTACACAGATACGCAGTATTTT	CASSFRTAYTDTQYF	NA	NA	TRBJ2-3	15	TRBV11-2
TGTGCAAGTCGCTTAAAAGAGGCTTATGGCCGAGCCATACATAATTCACCCCTCCACTTT	CASRLKEAYGRAIHNSPLHF	NA	NA	TRBJ1-6	20	TRBV12-2
TGTGCCAGTTCAGCGGGACTAGCGGAAGAGACCCAGTACTTC	CASSAGLAEETQYF	TRBD2	NA	TRBJ2-5	14	TRBV27
TGCGCCAGCAGCGAGACCATTGGCTATGGCTACACCTTC	CASSETIGYGYTF	NA	NA	TRBJ1-2	13	TRBV5-1
TGTGCCAGCAGCTTGGGGGGTAGCGGCAACGAGCAGTACTTC	CASSLGGSGNEQYF	NA	NA	TRBJ2-7	14	TRBV5-4
TGTGCCAGCAGCCCCGGGACTAGCAATCAGCCCCAGCATTTT	CASSPGTSNQPQHF	NA	few	TRBJ1-5	14	TRBV7-9
TGCGCCAGCAGCTTTTCGGACATTTCCTACGAGCAGTACTTC	CASSFSDISYEQYF	NA	NA	TRBJ2-7	14	TRBV5-1
TGTGCCAGCAAGGGTGAGCAGGTTGAAGCTTTCTTT	CASKGEQVEAFF	NA	NA	TRBJ1-1	12	TRBV14
TGTGCCAGCAGCGAGGGACTAGCGGGAGAAACAGATACGCAGTATTTT	CASSEGLAGETDTQYF	TRBD2	NA	TRBJ2-3	16	TRBV7-9
TGTGCCAGCAGTTTATCCCCACAAGAGACCCAGTACTTC	CASSLSPQETQYF	NA	NA	TRBJ2-5	13	TRBV27
TGTGCCAGCAGTCGGGGACAGGGCATAGATCAGCCCCAGCATTTT	CASSRGQGIDQPQHF	TRBD1	NA	TRBJ1-5	15	TRBV28
TGTGCCAGCAGCCCGGAAGGGTATCAGCCCCAGCATTTT	CASSPEGYQPQHF	NA	NA	TRBJ1-5	13	TRBV11-2
TGTGCCAGCAGTCCTTCATCGGGGCAGGCGACCTACGAGCAGTACTTC	CASSPSSGQATYEQYF	NA	few	TRBJ2-7	16	TRBV27
TGCAGCGTTGAGGGGACCCAGTCACACAATGAGCAGTTCTTC	CSVEGTQSHNEQFF	NA	NA	TRBJ2-1	14	TRBV29-1
TGTGCCAGCAGCGGACAGGGGATCTACGAGCAGTACTTC	CASSGQGIYEQYF	TRBD1	NA	TRBJ2-7	13	TRBV28
TGTGCCAGCAGTTTATCGGGGGCGGATCCCTACGAGCAGTACTTC	CASSLSGADPYEQYF	NA	once	TRBJ2-7	15	TRBV27
TGCGCCAGCAGGATATCCTACGAGCAGTACTTC	CASRISYEQYF	NA	NA	TRBJ2-7	11	TRBV10-2
TGTGCCAGCCTCCCGGGACACTCCAAGAACGAGCAGTACTTC	CASLPGHSKNEQYF	NA	NA	TRBJ2-7	14	TRBV6-1
TGCGCCAGCAGCCGGGCTACAGAGGGCTCTGGAAACACCATATATTTT	CASSRATEGSGNTIYF	NA	NA	TRBJ1-3	16	TRBV4-3
TGTGCCAGCAGCTTATTCTGGAATGAGCAGTTCTTC	CASSLFWNEQFF	NA	NA	TRBJ2-1	12	TRBV11-2
TGTGCCAGCAGCTTTGAAAGCTCCTACGAGCAGTACTTC	CASSFESSYEQYF	NA	NA	TRBJ2-7	13	TRBV7-8
TGTGCCAGTAGTATCGACAGGGAAAAACTGTTTTTT	CASSIDREKLFF	NA	NA	TRBJ1-4	12	TRBV19
TGTGCCAGCAGTCCCGTTGGCGTGTGGCGGGGGGTTTCCAATGAGCAGTTCTTC	CASSPVGVWRGVSNEQFF	TRBD2	NA	TRBJ2-1	18	TRBV28
TGTGCCAGCAGCGGACAGGGGTCCGTAACCTACGAGCAGTACTTC	CASSGQGSVTYEQYF	TRBD1	NA	TRBJ2-7	15	TRBV27
TGCGCCAGCAGCCAAGATCTCGGGCTAGCGGACAATGAGCAGTTCTTC	CASSQDLGLADNEQFF	TRBD2	NA	TRBJ2-1	16	TRBV4-3
TGTGCCAGCAGCTTGGGGGCTGGCTACGAGCAGTACTTC	CASSLGAGYEQYF	NA	NA	TRBJ2-7	13	TRBV13
TGTGCCAGCAGTTTACCGGGACAGGGTAACCCCGATGAAAAACTGTTTTTT	CASSLPGQGNPDEKLFF	TRBD1	NA	TRBJ1-4	17	TRBV28
TGTGCCAGCAGGGCTTTCGGAGGGGACCAAGAGACCCAGTACTTC	CASRAFGGDQETQYF	NA	NA	TRBJ2-5	15	TRBV6-5